A selection of T cell receptor beta chains follows, all from one sample in a study of OX40 agonist ivuxolimab in advanced cancers. The method was immunoSEQ multiplex PCR; TCRdb's version includes in-frame clones alone and lacks a portion of them. The data hold about 59,000 clones, with roughly 80% observed a single time. This material consisted of CD4+ or CD8+ T cells sorted from blood, taken in a trial of the OX40 agonist ivuxolimab. The source of these receptors is an adult with an advanced solid tumor such as melanoma, head and neck, liver or kidney cancer. The CDR3 runs from the conserved cysteine through the conserved F or W. D genes are given only for firm matches. Not every row has a clone size; where given, it reads once, few, many or a size class.

abundance	j_gene	d_gene	v_gene	CDR3nt	CDR3aa
NA	TRBJ2-1	NA	TRBV18	TGTGCCAGCTCACCAAACAGGGCGAGCTCCTACAATGAGCAGTTCTTC	CASSPNRASSYNEQFF
NA	TRBJ2-1	TRBD2	TRBV9	TGTGCCAGCAGCACCCGCGGGGGGGCCGGTTACAATGAGCAGTTCTTC	CASSTRGGAGYNEQFF
NA	TRBJ1-5	NA	TRBV7-8	TGTGCCAGCAGCTTTTTACGGGGGACCCATCAGCCCCAGCATTTT	CASSFLRGTHQPQHF
NA	TRBJ2-2	NA	TRBV6-6	TGTGCCAGCAGCGGCCTGAGGGGGATTTCCACCGGGGAGCTGTTTTTT	CASSGLRGISTGELFF
NA	TRBJ1-3	NA	TRBV29-1	TGCAGCGGAGGACACCGAGGAAACACCATATATTTT	CSGGHRGNTIYF
NA	TRBJ1-5	NA	TRBV5-1	TGCGCCAGCAGCTTCGGGGTAAGGGAAGGGGTGAGCAATCAGCCCCAGCATTTT	CASSFGVREGVSNQPQHF
few	TRBJ2-5	TRBD2	TRBV30	TGTGCCTGGAGTGGAACTAGCGGGAGTTGGGGGGAGACCCAGTACTTC	CAWSGTSGSWGETQYF
NA	TRBJ2-3	NA	TRBV7-3	TGTGCCAGCAGCTTAAACTCAAAACATAGGGCAGATACGCAGTATTTT	CASSLNSKHRADTQYF
NA	TRBJ2-7	TRBD2	TRBV7-2	TGTGCCAGCAGCTTAGGACTAGCGGCTACGGGCGAGCAGTACTTC	CASSLGLAATGEQYF
NA	TRBJ1-1	NA	TRBV5-8	TGTGCCAGCAGCTTAAAAGGTGTAGGCTTGAACACTGAAGCTTTCTTT	CASSLKGVGLNTEAFF
NA	TRBJ1-5	NA	TRBV2	TGTGCCAGCAGTTGGGGGTTGATGGGTTATAGCAATCAGCCCCAGCATTTT	CASSWGLMGYSNQPQHF
NA	TRBJ1-1	TRBD1	TRBV10-3	TGTGCCATCAGCAGGGGGGGGACCGAAGCTTTCTTT	CAISRGGTEAFF
NA	TRBJ2-3	NA	TRBV6-4	TGTGCCAGCAGTGAGGGCTCCAGAGCCGCAGATACGCAGTATTTT	CASSEGSRAADTQYF
NA	TRBJ2-6	NA	TRBV6-1	TGTGCCAGCAAACCAAACTCTGGGGCCAACGTCCTGACTTTC	CASKPNSGANVLTF
NA	TRBJ2-2	NA	TRBV7-8	TGTGCCAGCAGCCGAGCGGTCGGGGGTACCACCGGGGAGCTGTTTTTT	CASSRAVGGTTGELFF
once	TRBJ1-2	NA	TRBV5-8	TGTGCCAGCAGCTTCGTCTATGGCTACACCTTC	CASSFVYGYTF
once	TRBJ1-4	TRBD1	TRBV9	TGTGCCAGCAGCTTAAATCCGGGACAGGGTAATGAAAAACTGTTTTTT	CASSLNPGQGNEKLFF
NA	TRBJ2-1	NA	TRBV5-8	TGTGCCAGCAGCTTGGCGTCTTTGGGGCGGCACAATGAGCAGTTCTTC	CASSLASLGRHNEQFF
NA	TRBJ2-7	NA	TRBV5-1	TGCGCCAGCAGCTTGGAGGGGGGAGGAGAGCAGTACTTC	CASSLEGGGEQYF
NA	TRBJ1-3	NA	TRBV30	TGTGCCTGGAGTGTGCCCGGGGCACAAAACACCATATATTTT	CAWSVPGAQNTIYF
NA	TRBJ1-1	NA	TRBV5-1	TGTGCCAGCAGCTTGCGGATGAACACTGAAGCTTTCTTT	CASSLRMNTEAFF
NA	TRBJ1-2	NA	TRBV30	TGTGCCTGGAGACGAGGGGCAATAGTAGAAGTTAGCTATGGCTACACCTTC	CAWRRGAIVEVSYGYTF
NA	TRBJ1-2	TRBD1	TRBV6-1	TGTGCCAGCAGCCCGACAGGGGGCAAAAATTATGGCTACACCTTC	CASSPTGGKNYGYTF
NA	TRBJ2-2	TRBD1	TRBV5-4	TGTGCCAGCAGCTTGGATCGGGACAGGAACACCGGGGAGCTGTTTTTT	CASSLDRDRNTGELFF
NA	TRBJ2-2	TRBD1	TRBV2	TGTGCCAGCAGGGGACAGGGAAGCACCGGGGAGCTGTTTTTT	CASRGQGSTGELFF
once	TRBJ2-1	TRBD2	TRBV7-6	TGTGCCAGCAGTCTAGCGGGAGGGCCGTACAATGAGCAGTTCTTC	CASSLAGGPYNEQFF
NA	TRBJ1-3	NA	TRBV9	TGTGCCAGCAGCGTAGCTACAGGGCAAGGAAACACCATATATTTT	CASSVATGQGNTIYF
NA	TRBJ1-1	NA	TRBV28	TGTGCCAGCAGTTCTCAACTACCGGGAACTTTCTTT	CASSSQLPGTFF
NA	TRBJ1-4	NA	TRBV5-6	TGTGCCAGCAGCTCCCGGGGCTTTCGAGAAAAACTGTTTTTT	CASSSRGFREKLFF
NA	TRBJ1-1	NA	TRBV5-4	TGTGCCAGCAGCCCGGGACGCCCCGGGAGTGAAGCTTTCTTT	CASSPGRPGSEAFF
NA	TRBJ2-1	TRBD1	TRBV9	TGTGCCAGCAGCGTAGGAGGCGGGGGACAGGGTTTCAATGAGCAGTTCTTC	CASSVGGGGQGFNEQFF
NA	TRBJ2-7	NA	TRBV10-3	TGTGCCATCAGTGAGTCTTGGGGAACGGGAAACGAGCAGTACTTC	CAISESWGTGNEQYF
NA	TRBJ2-2	NA	TRBV12-1	TGTGCCAGAATAGCGGGAGGGCCCAATGGGGAGCTGTTTTTT	CARIAGGPNGELFF
NA	TRBJ1-5	TRBD1	TRBV7-9	TGTGCCAGCAGCTTGGGGACAGGGAGGTTCCAGCCCCAGCATTTT	CASSLGTGRFQPQHF
NA	TRBJ2-7	NA	TRBV7-8	TGTGCCAGCAGCCCCCACGGGAGTCTAGAATTGGGCGAGCAGTACTTC	CASSPHGSLELGEQYF
few	TRBJ1-2	NA	TRBV9	TGTGCCAGCATCCTACCTGGCAGGGCTCCTAACTATGGCTACACCTTC	CASILPGRAPNYGYTF
NA	TRBJ2-1	TRBD1	TRBV15	TGTGCCACCAGCAGAGGCACAGGGGCTTCCTACAATGAGCAGTTCTTC	CATSRGTGASYNEQFF
NA	TRBJ2-5	TRBD2	TRBV5-5	TGTGCCAGCAGCCTGGGGGGGAACCAAGAGACCCAGTACTTC	CASSLGGNQETQYF
NA	TRBJ1-2	NA	TRBV27	TGTGCCAGCAGTCCCGAATTTCGGTGGAACTATGGCTACACCTTC	CASSPEFRWNYGYTF
NA	TRBJ1-1	NA	TRBV5-1	TGCGCCAGCAGCTTATTGAGCAACAGTCGTGAAGCTTTCTTT	CASSLLSNSREAFF
NA	TRBJ2-5	NA	TRBV2	TGTGCCAGTAGGATGGGCCAGAGGGAGACCCAGTACTTC	CASRMGQRETQYF
NA	TRBJ2-7	NA	TRBV6-5	TGTGCCAGCAGTTACTCGAAGGGGTACGAGCAGTACTTC	CASSYSKGYEQYF
NA	TRBJ1-3	NA	TRBV7-2	TGTGCCAGCAGCCCGACAGTAAGCTCTGGAAACACCATATATTTT	CASSPTVSSGNTIYF
NA	TRBJ1-3	TRBD1	TRBV4-2	TGTGCCAGCAGCCAAGGGACAGGTGGGCGGGGAGCTGGAAACACCATATATTTT	CASSQGTGGRGAGNTIYF
few	TRBJ1-1	NA	TRBV7-9	TGTGCCAGCAGCGTACCGGGACACCCGAACACTGAAGCTTTCTTT	CASSVPGHPNTEAFF
NA	TRBJ2-7	NA	TRBV2	TGTGCCAGCAATCGAGGGACGGAGCCTTGGGAGCAGTACTTC	CASNRGTEPWEQYF
once	TRBJ1-5	TRBD1	TRBV6-5	TGTGCCAGCAAACTGGACAGGGGGCTTCAGCCCCAGCATTTT	CASKLDRGLQPQHF
NA	TRBJ2-2	NA	TRBV2	TGTGCCAGCAGTGGACCCATCGGGGAGCTGTTTTTT	CASSGPIGELFF
NA	TRBJ1-6	TRBD1	TRBV2	TGTGCCAGCTATTTGGGACAGGGAAATTCACCCCTCCACTTT	CASYLGQGNSPLHF
NA	TRBJ2-4	NA	TRBV25-1	TGTGCCAGCAGTGACCCAGGGTCGGGCTCGGCCAAAAACATTCAGTACTTC	CASSDPGSGSAKNIQYF
NA	TRBJ2-2	TRBD1	TRBV18	TGTGCCAGCTCACCCCGACAGGGGAGTGTCGGGGAGCTGTTTTTT	CASSPRQGSVGELFF
once	TRBJ1-1	TRBD1	TRBV7-2	TGTGCCAGCAGGCCCGGGACAGGGGCCACTGAAGCTTTCTTT	CASRPGTGATEAFF
NA	TRBJ2-7	TRBD1	TRBV5-6	TGTGCCAGCAGCCTAACCGGGACAGGGGGTTCCTACGAGCAGTACTTC	CASSLTGTGGSYEQYF